This entry lists 24 T cell receptor beta chains sequenced from one sample in a study of OX40 agonist ivuxolimab in advanced cancers. Clones were read by immunoSEQ multiplex PCR, and TCRdb kept only the in-frame ones, dropping some. Here the sample spans some 150,000 clones, about 93% being singletons. The sequenced sample was CD4+ or CD8+ T cells sorted from blood, obtained in a trial of the OX40 agonist ivuxolimab. The receptors were gathered from an adult with an advanced solid tumor such as melanoma, head and neck, liver or kidney cancer.

The chain uses TRBV15 and TRBJ1-2, with TRBD1 as a possible D gene (5 bases). The V gene lost 0 bases and the J gene lost 8 bases, with 13 bases spanning the gap. Germline-derived CDR1 and CDR2 are LNHNV and YYDKDF (reference sequence). This CDR3 is 14 amino acids long. This CDR3 is CATSRDAGSRGYTF. The CDR3 DNA follows: TGTGCCACCAGCAGAGATGCAGGGTCTCGGGGCTACACCTTC. The entire variable domain, with the rest obtained from reference TRBV15 and TRBJ1-2, is as follows: DAMVIQNPRYQVTQFGKPVTLSCSQTLNHNVMYWYQQKSSQAPKLLFHYYDKDFNNEADTPDNFQSRRPNTSFCFLDIRSPGLGDTAMYLCATSRDAGSRGYTFGSGTRLTVV.

J is TRBJ1-1 and V is TRBV6-1; D is undetermined. Trimming took 6 bases from V and 1 from J, leaving 12 bases between them. The CDR3 length is 14 residues. CDR1 and CDR2 from the germline V gene are MNHNS and SASEGT. The CDR3 sequence is CASRDPAENTEAFF. In nucleotides, the CDR3 is TGTGCCAGCAGGGACCCTGCGGAGAACACTGAAGCTTTCTTT.

This rearrangement joins TRBV7-8 to TRBJ2-7; 7 bases line up with TRBD1. The J segment lost 4 bases and the V segment lost 1 base, leaving 7 bases of the junction unmatched. The length of the CDR3 is 15 residues. Germline V gives CDR1 SGHVS, CDR2 FQNEAQ. The CDR3, as DNA: TGTGCCAGCAGCTTAGTACAGGGGACAACGTACGAGCAGTACTTC. It translates to CASSLVQGTTYEQYF.

V is TRBV28 and J is TRBJ2-7, with 7 bases lining up with TRBD2. V gave up 6 bases and J gave up 3 bases; unmatched junction bases: 8. The CDR3 covers 14 residues. Germline V lookup: CDR1 MDHEN, CDR2 SYDVKM. The CDR3 here is CASRPGGKLYEQYF. The CDR3 nucleotides are TGTGCCAGCAGACCGGGAGGAAAACTCTACGAGCAGTACTTC.

The CDR3 DNA is TGTGCCAGCAGCTTAGGGCGGGACATATCAAGTGAAAAACTGTTTTTT. This translates into CASSLGRDISSEKLFF. V and J are TRBV7-8 and TRBJ1-4, with TRBD1 as a possible D gene (6 bases). This CDR3 contains 16 residues. Trimming left V 1 base short and J 7 bases short, with 16 bases between. CDR1 and CDR2 from the germline V gene are SGHVS and FQNEAQ.

The chain is built from TRBV28 and TRBJ1-2; a possible D gene is TRBD1 (5 bases). V was cut by 10 bases and J by 4 bases, with 13 bases left in between. This CDR3 comprises 12 residues. Germline CDR1 MDHEN, CDR2 SYDVKM. For the CDR3, the DNA is TGTGCCATCCCAGGGATCGGCTATGGCTACACCTTC. The encoded protein is CAIPGIGYGYTF.

The gene calls are TRBV5-1 and TRBJ1-1, with 7 bases lining up with TRBD1. V was pared by 2 bases and J by 4 bases, with 11 bases of the junction left unmatched. The CDR3 loop spans 16 amino acids. In germline, CDR1 is SGHRS, CDR2 YFSETQ. The CDR3: CASSFGSLGGLTEAFF. Here the CDR3 DNA reads TGCGCCAGCAGCTTCGGGTCCCTAGGGGGCCTCACTGAAGCTTTCTTT.

This chain joins TRBV28 and TRBJ2-5; TRBD1 aligns across 10 bases. Unmatched junction bases numbered 10, after V lost 5 bases and J lost 1 base. Germline V gene lookup returns CDR1 MDHEN and CDR2 SYDVKM. CDR3 length: 17 amino acids. The CDR3 loop is CASSLPRGQGFQETQYF. In DNA, the CDR3 is TGTGCCAGCAGTCTTCCCCGGGGACAGGGGTTCCAAGAGACCCAGTACTTC.

The chain is built from TRBV18 and TRBJ2-1, with 7 bases matching TRBD2. The ends lost 0 bases at V and 6 bases at J; junction bases unmatched: 8. Germline CDR1 reads KGHSH; CDR2 reads LQKENI. CDR3 length equals 16 residues. The CDR3 coding sequence is TGTGCCAGCTCACCACCGAAACTAGCGTCCCGCAATGAGCAGTTCTTC. It translates to CASSPPKLASRNEQFF.

J is TRBJ1-1 and V is TRBV15; 10 bases align to TRBD1. Trimming took 5 bases from V and 4 from J; bases not matched to a gene: 10. CDR3 length equals 16 residues. The germline V gene has CDR1 LNHNV and CDR2 YYDKDF (reference sequence). The CDR3 nucleotides read TGTGCCACCAGCCGTCGCTGGACAGGGGGAGGCACTGAAGCTTTCTTT. It codes for CATSRRWTGGGTEAFF. Variable domain in full (rest from reference TRBV15 and TRBJ1-1): DAMVIQNPRYQVTQFGKPVTLSCSQTLNHNVMYWYQQKSSQAPKLLFHYYDKDFNNEADTPDNFQSRRPNTSFCFLDIRSPGLGDTAMYLCATSRRWTGGGTEAFFGQGTRLTVV.

The chain recombines TRBV10-3 with TRBJ2-1; no clear D gene. CDR3 length: 15 amino acids. The V gene lost 2 bases and the J gene lost 10 bases, with 18 bases spanning the gap. The V gene's germline CDR1 is ENHRY and CDR2 SYGVKD. The CDR3 DNA reads TGTGCCATCAGTGAGGAGACGGGCAGACGAACCGAGCAGTTCTTC. It codes for CAISEETGRRTEQFF.

This chain uses TRBV5-4 with TRBJ2-1; 11 bases line up with TRBD2. J lost 2 bases, V lost 4 bases, and 2 bases had no gene match. The germline CDR1 and CDR2 sequences are SGHNT and YYREEE (reference sequence). This CDR3 contains 15 residues. CDR3 sequence (DNA): TGTGCCAGCAGCGCGACTAGCGGGACCTACAATGAGCAGTTCTTC. It translates to CASSATSGTYNEQFF.

The J gene is TRBJ1-2, the V gene TRBV5-4; no clear D gene. Germline values: CDR1 SGHNT, CDR2 YYREEE (reference sequence). The CDR3 extends over 15 amino acids. With 0 bases removed from V and 0 bases from J, the gap between germline ends came to 9 bases. The chain's CDR3 is CASSLVGLANYGYTF. The CDR3 DNA sequence: TGTGCCAGCAGCTTGGTTGGTTTAGCTAACTATGGCTACACCTTC.

The chain joins TRBV5-1 to TRBJ1-2, with TRBD1 matching 7 bases. V lost 2 bases to trimming and J lost 3 bases; unmatched junction nucleotides: 7. Germline assignment: CDR1 SGHRS and CDR2 YFSETQ. This CDR3 comprises 15 residues. CDR3 DNA: TGCGCCAGCAGCTTCAGTTTCGGACAGGACTATGGCTACACCTTC. The encoded protein is CASSFSFGQDYGYTF.

The CDR3 reads CASSPPGGEAFF. For the CDR3, the DNA is TGTGCCAGCAGCCCCCCAGGGGGGGAAGCTTTCTTT. The genes are TRBV9 and TRBJ1-1; 7 bases fit TRBD1. CDR1 SGDLS and CDR2 YYNGEE come from the germline V gene. The V segment lost 4 bases and the J segment 8 bases; nucleotides outside the gene matches: 5. CDR3 size: 12 residues.

The DNA for the CDR3 is TGTGCCAGCAGTGACAGGGGGCTTTCACCCCTCCACTTT. It encodes CASSDRGLSPLHF. This chain links TRBV6-1 with TRBJ1-6; 8 bases are shared with TRBD1. The V gene's germline CDR1 is MNHNS and CDR2 SASEGT. V trimming: 3 bases; J trimming: 9 bases; junction bases outside the gene matches: 1. This CDR3 comprises 13 residues.

A single count supports this clone. V is TRBV5-1 and J is TRBJ2-2, with no clear D. There are 15 residues in the CDR3. Germline CDR1 and CDR2: SGHRS and YFSETQ. V lost 4 bases, J lost 5 bases, and 15 bases lay in between. The DNA of the CDR3 is TGCGCCAGCAGCCGGGTTGTTGACCGGACCGGGGAGCTGTTTTTT. Its translation is CASSRVVDRTGELFF.

This chain connects TRBV7-2 to TRBJ1-2; maybe TRBD1 (5 bases). V was clipped by 2 bases and J by 5 bases, with 9 bases between them. The CDR3 extends over 13 amino acids. Per the germline V gene, CDR1 is SGHTA and CDR2 is FQGNSA. In DNA form, the CDR3 reads TGTGCCAGCAGCTTAATACAGGATTATGGCTACACCTTC. Translated, it gives CASSLIQDYGYTF.

In DNA, the CDR3 is TGTGCCAGCAGCCTACAGGGTGTTCAGCCCCAGCATTTT. Translated, it gives CASSLQGVQPQHF. The chain combines TRBV27 with TRBJ1-5; a possible D gene is TRBD1 (6 bases). The V end lost 6 bases, the J end lost 6 bases, and 12 bases lay between the germline ends. CDR1 and CDR2 from the germline V gene are MNHEY and SMNVEV (reference sequence). The CDR3 spans 13 residues.

This chain joins TRBV5-4 and TRBJ1-1, with D maybe TRBD1 (5 bases). CDR1 is SGHNT and CDR2 is YYREEE in the germline V gene (reference sequence). CDR3 length: 14 amino acids. V shed 4 bases and J shed 0 bases, with 10 bases lying between them. Written as DNA, the CDR3 is TGTGCCAGCAGCGGGGACGGGATGAACACTGAAGCTTTCTTT. Translating it yields CASSGDGMNTEAFF. Full variable domain (rest looked up from reference TRBV5-4 and TRBJ1-1): ETGVTQSPTHLIKTRGQQVTLRCSSQSGHNTVSWYQQALGQGPQFIFQYYREEENGRGNFPPRFSGLQFPNYSSELNVNALELDDSALYLCASSGDGMNTEAFFGQGTRLTVV.

The V and J genes are TRBV19 and TRBJ2-5, with TRBD2 matching 10 bases. The CDR3 length is 16 residues. V was pared by 1 base and J by 4 bases, with 6 bases of the junction left unmatched. Per germline, CDR1 LNHDA and CDR2 SQIVND (reference sequence). This CDR3 is CASSIASASGRETQYF. DNA of the CDR3: TGTGCCAGTAGTATAGCCTCAGCTAGCGGGAGAGAGACCCAGTACTTC.

This clone is a singleton in its sample. J is TRBJ1-1 and V is TRBV6-1; D is perhaps TRBD1 (5 bases). Trimming shortened V by 6 bases and J by 4 bases, and 15 bases separated the two germline ends. The CDR3 length is 14 residues. Germline V CDR1 and CDR2: MNHNS, SASEGT. CDR3 nucleotide sequence: TGTGCCAGCAGGACGGGACTCCTAGTCACTGAAGCTTTCTTT. Translation gives CASRTGLLVTEAFF.

The chain has TRBV10-3 and TRBJ1-1, with D possibly TRBD1 on 6 matching bases. CDR1 is ENHRY, CDR2 SYGVKD, per germline. V lost 11 bases and J 4 bases, leaving 20 bases between the germline ends. The CDR3 consists of 14 residues. The CDR3 here is CAAAPLTGGTEAFF. The CDR3, as DNA: TGTGCCGCCGCACCCTTGACAGGAGGCACTGAAGCTTTCTTT.

The chain has TRBV18 and TRBJ2-7; the D is unclear. V lost 5 bases and J lost 1, with 21 bases in between. CDR1 is KGHSH, CDR2 LQKENI, per germline. The CDR3 contains 17 residues. The CDR3 region is CASSSAQLGWDSYEQYF. The CDR3 DNA sequence: TGTGCCAGCTCATCGGCCCAACTCGGTTGGGATTCCTACGAGCAGTACTTC.